These 31 T cell receptor beta chains were sequenced from one sample in a study of Ad26.COV2.S vaccination and SARS-CoV-2 variants (dated by TCRdb to the early 2020s). The library was built by means of the immunoSEQ multiplex PCR assay. TCRdb obtained this table from immuneACCESS and retained in-frame rearrangements with V and J assigned. These tables miss some clones; where compared with another copy, unresolved V genes account for less than half of the shortfall, and the remainder is unexplained. Across this sample there are around 240,000 clones, with over 75% seen only once. The ten largest clones take up over 8.5% of the sample. This sample's treatment or condition label indicates: 15 to 20 received Ad26.COV2.S at low or high dose, single or two shots; roughly 5 received placebo; per-sample allocation not given. Repertoires of vaccine and placebo recipients were sequenced from samples collected on day 63 after the first injection.

The specimen was peripheral blood, collected in a trial of Ad26.COV2.S vaccine versus placebo. The receptors shown here come from a person aged 18 to 59 who received the Ad26.COV2.S COVID-19 vaccine or a placebo.

J is TRBJ2-7 and V is TRBV7-2, with TRBD2 matching 8 bases. V shed 5 bases and J 5 bases; nucleotides not matched to a gene: 8. Germline CDR1 SGHTA, CDR2 FQGNSA. This CDR3 region has 14 residues. The CDR3 sequence is CASSGGTSFNEQYF. CDR3 nucleotides: TGTGCCAGCAGCGGGGGGACTAGTTTTAACGAGCAGTACTTC.

This clone was found a few times. The chain joins TRBV28 to TRBJ2-2, with D perhaps given as TRBD1 or TRBD2 (5 bases each). The V gene lost 10 bases and the J gene lost 5 bases, with 14 bases spanning the gap. The CDR3 spans 13 residues. From germline, CDR1 is MDHEN and CDR2 SYDVKM. The CDR3 loop reads CAIQGRRTGELFF. The CDR3 DNA sequence: TGTGCCATCCAGGGACGGAGGACCGGGGAGCTGTTTTTT.

The chain has TRBV7-2 and TRBJ2-5; weak D call: TRBD2 (6 bases). The germline V and J ends were trimmed by 7 bases and 1 base, with 10 bases remaining between them. The germline gives CDR1 SGHTA, CDR2 FQGNSA. The CDR3 is made up of 13 amino acids. The DNA of the CDR3 is TGTGCCAGCACCGGACTACCCCAAGAGACCCAGTACTTC. Translation gives CASTGLPQETQYF. The full variable domain, with the rest looked up from reference TRBV7-2 and TRBJ2-5, is GAGVSQSPSNKVTEKGKDVELRCDPISGHTALYWYRQSLGQGLEFLIYFQGNSAPDKSGLPSDRFSAERTGGSVSTLTIQRTQQEDSAVYLCASTGLPQETQYFGPGTRLLVL.

The chain couples TRBV2 to TRBJ2-2, with D perhaps matching TRBD2 (6 bases). The CDR3 loop spans 15 amino acids. Looked up from germline, CDR1 is SNHLY and CDR2 is FYNNEI. Trimming stripped 6 bases from V and 4 bases from J, with 15 bases between. The CDR3 DNA reads as TGTGCCAGCAGAAGGTGGGCAGCGGGCACCGGGGAGCTGTTTTTT. Protein sequence: CASRRWAAGTGELFF.

A single count supports this clone. The rearrangement uses TRBV3-1 (or the pseudogene TRBV3-2) and TRBJ1-6; unclear D gene. Trimming removed 5 bases from V and 10 bases from J, with 15 bases in between. Germline V gene data show CDR1 as LGHDT and CDR2 as YNNKEL (reference sequence). The CDR3 totals 14 residues. The CDR3 loop reads CASSARARKSPLHF. As DNA, the CDR3 is TGTGCCAGCAGCGCAAGGGCCAGGAAGTCACCCCTCCACTTT.

This clone appeared a few times. Other DNA sequences in this sample translate to the same CDR3. V is TRBV6-2 or TRBV6-3 and J is TRBJ2-7; D unresolved. This CDR3 region has 14 residues. Trimming took 0 bases from V and 3 from J, leaving 9 bases between them. CDR1 is MNHEY and CDR2 is SVGEGT in the germline V gene. CDR3 bases: TGTGCCAGCAGTTACTCGACCAGTAGCTACGAGCAGTACTTC. Protein product: CASSYSTSSYEQYF.

This clone was recorded once. The V call is TRBV6-5, the J call TRBJ2-3; tentative D call: TRBD1 (5 bases). Trimming pared 6 bases from V and 2 bases from J, leaving 9 bases between. Germline CDR1 MNHEY, CDR2 SVGAGI. CDR3 length: 13 residues. CDR3 DNA sequence: TGTGCCAGCAGGACAGACTCCACAGATACGCAGTATTTT. It codes for CASRTDSTDTQYF.

The chain combines TRBV5-5 with TRBJ2-3; TRBD2 agrees at 7 bases. CDR1 and CDR2 (germline): SGHKS, YYEKEE (reference sequence). Trimming took 9 bases from V and 5 from J; bases not matched to a gene: 12. The CDR3 consists of 14 residues. This CDR3 is CANSRAGVGDTQYF. The CDR3 DNA follows: TGTGCCAACTCTCGGGCGGGAGTAGGAGATACGCAGTATTTT. The variable domain in full, completed from reference TRBV5-5 and TRBJ2-3, reads DAGVTQSPTHLIKTRGQQVTLRCSPISGHKSVSWYQQVLGQGPQFIFQYYEKEERGRGNFPDRFSARQFPNYSSELNVNALLLGDSALYLCANSRAGVGDTQYFGPGTRLTVL.

The rearrangement joins TRBV7-2 to TRBJ2-5; TRBD2 agrees at 15 bases. The trim removed 5 bases at V and 5 bases at J, leaving 9 bases unmatched. This CDR3 spans 17 amino acids. Per the germline V gene, CDR1 is SGHTA and CDR2 is FQGNSA. The DNA for the CDR3 is TGTGCCAGCAGCCCAGGACTAGCGGGGGGGCGGTGGGAGACCCAGTACTTC. As protein: CASSPGLAGGRWETQYF. The whole variable domain, filled in from reference TRBV7-2 and TRBJ2-5, reads GAGVSQSPSNKVTEKGKDVELRCDPISGHTALYWYRQSLGQGLEFLIYFQGNSAPDKSGLPSDRFSAERTGGSVSTLTIQRTQQEDSAVYLCASSPGLAGGRWETQYFGPGTRLLVL.

The genes are TRBV6-6 and TRBJ2-1; 11 bases align to TRBD2. CDR1 is MNHNY and CDR2 is SVGAGI in the germline V gene (reference sequence). V lost 4 bases and J lost 7; bases outside the gene matches: 6. This CDR3 is built from 15 residues. The CDR3 reads CASSSTSGRFNEQFF. CDR3 DNA sequence: TGTGCCAGCAGTTCAACTAGCGGGAGATTTAATGAGCAGTTCTTC.

In nucleotides, the CDR3 is TGCGCCAGCAGCCCCGCGTCTGGCGGGAGGAGGGTAGATACGCAGTATTTT. This encodes CASSPASGGRRVDTQYF. V and J are TRBV5-1 and TRBJ2-3; TRBD2 aligns across 8 bases. Germline CDR1 and CDR2: SGHRS and YFSETQ. The CDR3 runs 17 residues. Trimming cost V 4 bases and J 5 bases; bases outside gene matches: 15.

The rearrangement uses TRBV6-6 and TRBJ2-5; no clear D. With 0 bases removed from V and 0 bases from J, the gap between germline ends came to 8 bases. CDR1 is MNHNY and CDR2 is SVGAGI in the germline V gene (reference sequence). CDR3 length: 15 residues. As DNA, the CDR3 is TGTGCCAGCAGTTACTCGTTCGAGCACCAAGAGACCCAGTACTTC. Protein product: CASSYSFEHQETQYF.

The chain combines TRBV24-1 with TRBJ2-3, with TRBD2 identical over 9 bases. The V segment lost 0 bases and the J segment 0 bases; nucleotides outside the gene matches: 3. Per germline, CDR1 KGHDR and CDR2 SFDVKD. There are 17 residues in the CDR3. The CDR3 region is CATSDLRSGRSTDTQYF. The CDR3 coding sequence is TGTGCCACCAGTGATTTGCGAAGCGGGAGGAGCACAGATACGCAGTATTTT.

This rearrangement joins TRBV16 to TRBJ2-1; D not certain. Germline-derived CDR1 and CDR2 are KGHSY and FQNENV. V lost 0 bases, J lost 8 bases, and 14 bases lay in between. The CDR3 has 15 residues. The CDR3 is CASSQSRAGGHEQFF. The CDR3 nucleotides read TGTGCCAGCAGCCAATCCCGGGCAGGTGGGCATGAGCAGTTCTTC.

The chain links TRBV10-3 to TRBJ1-5; no clear D. The germline gives CDR1 ENHRY, CDR2 SYGVKD. Trimming stripped 4 bases from V and 0 bases from J, with 7 bases between. The CDR3 contains 14 residues. CDR3 amino acids: CAISGETSNQPQHF. CDR3 bases: TGTGCCATCAGTGGAGAAACTAGCAATCAGCCCCAGCATTTT.

The chain has TRBV25-1 and TRBJ1-5; no firm D call. V lost 1 base and J lost 11, with 15 bases in between. This CDR3 has 14 amino acids. The germline CDR1 and CDR2 sequences are MGHDK and SYGVNS. CDR3 sequence: CASSEWGEGAAQHF. The CDR3 DNA is TGTGCCAGCAGTGAATGGGGAGAAGGAGCGGCCCAGCATTTT.

The CDR3 region has the DNA TGCGCCAGCAGCGAGGGACAGGGAAGGAATGAGCAGTTCTTC. Encoded protein: CASSEGQGRNEQFF. The chain combines TRBV5-1 with TRBJ2-1, with TRBD1 identical over 9 bases. The CDR3 is made up of 14 amino acids. In germline, CDR1 is SGHRS, CDR2 YFSETQ. Trimming removed 4 bases from V and 7 bases from J; junction bases left unmatched: 6.

V and J are TRBV28 and TRBJ1-5, with 8 bases lining up with TRBD1. The trim removed 2 bases at V and 5 bases at J, leaving 11 bases unmatched. The CDR3 runs to 17 residues. Germline assignment: CDR1 MDHEN and CDR2 SYDVKM. Written as DNA, the CDR3 is TGTGCCAGCAGTTTACCCACCGGGACAGGAGGGGATCAGCCCCAGCATTTT. It specifies CASSLPTGTGGDQPQHF.

This clone was counted between two and nine times. This chain connects TRBV19 to TRBJ2-7; weak D call: TRBD1 (6 bases). Germline CDR1 LNHDA, CDR2 SQIVND (reference sequence). Trimming stripped 5 bases from V and 0 bases from J, with 8 bases between. CDR3 length equals 13 residues. The CDR3 region is CASSRDISYEQYF. In nucleotides, the CDR3 is TGTGCCAGTAGTCGGGACATCTCCTACGAGCAGTACTTC.

V gene TRBV7-6 combines with J gene TRBJ2-7; the match to TRBD1 covers 8 bases. The CDR3 consists of 18 residues. The V and J ends lost 5 bases and 8 bases, in that order; junction bases with no gene match: 23. CDR1 and CDR2 (germline): SGHVS, FNYEAQ. CDR3 nucleotides: TGTGCCAGCAGCCGCAGGGGGCTGTTCCCTTTGAACCTTCCGAAGCAGTACTTC. Its protein product is CASSRRGLFPLNLPKQYF.

The V gene is TRBV27, the J gene TRBJ1-5, with D perhaps matching TRBD1 (6 bases). The CDR3 runs 14 residues. V dropped 8 bases and J dropped 0 bases, with 11 bases sitting between them. Germline CDR1 MNHEY, CDR2 SMNVEV (reference sequence). In DNA form, the CDR3 reads TGTGCCAGCGGAGCAGGGGTTAGCAATCAGCCCCAGCATTTT. This sequence encodes CASGAGVSNQPQHF.

This rearrangement joins TRBV7-9 to TRBJ1-2; D gene unclear. Trimming stripped 5 bases from V and 3 bases from J, with 7 bases between. The CDR3 loop spans 12 amino acids. Germline V gene sequence: CDR1 SEHNR, CDR2 FQNEAQ (reference sequence). CDR3 sequence reads: CASSPADYGYTF. CDR3 DNA sequence: TGTGCCAGCAGCCCCGCCGACTATGGCTACACCTTC.

The V call is TRBV7-6, the J call TRBJ1-2, with D hard to call. This CDR3 has 13 residues. CDR1 is SGHVS, CDR2 FNYEAQ, per germline. V was clipped by 11 bases and J by 7 bases, with 20 bases between them. CDR3 protein: CAHGRKRPPGYTF. CDR3 nucleotides: TGTGCCCACGGGAGGAAGAGACCTCCTGGCTACACCTTC.

The chain employs TRBV6-5 and TRBJ2-5; 13 nucleotides align to TRBD2. V shed 4 bases, J shed 3 bases, and the junction held 5 bases outside the gene matches. Per germline, CDR1 MNHEY and CDR2 SVGAGI. This CDR3 contains 16 residues. The CDR3 sequence: CASSSPGLAGKETQYF. CDR3 DNA sequence: TGTGCCAGCAGTTCCCCGGGACTAGCGGGGAAAGAGACCCAGTACTTC.

This rearrangement joins TRBV29-1 to TRBJ1-2; D remains unclear. Between the trimmed V and J ends, which lost 7 bases and 2 bases, there was a span of 8 bases. Looked up from germline, CDR1 is SQVTM and CDR2 is ANQGSEA. This CDR3 spans 11 amino acids. In nucleotides, the CDR3 is TGCAGCGGACCCAAAAACTATGGCTACACCTTC. Translation gives CSGPKNYGYTF. Filled out from reference TRBV29-1 and TRBJ1-2, the complete variable domain reads SAVISQKPSRDICQRGTSLTIQCQVDSQVTMMFWYRQQPGQSLTLIATANQGSEATYESGFVIDKFPISRPNLTFSTLTVSNMSPEDSSIYLCSGPKNYGYTFGSGTRLTVV.

The chain employs TRBV5-1 and TRBJ2-3; TRBD2 agrees at 10 bases. CDR1 and CDR2 (germline): SGHRS, YFSETQ. This CDR3 is 14 amino acids long. Germline trimming cut 7 bases from V and 2 bases from J; bases unmatched to any gene: 4. DNA of the CDR3: TGCGCCAGCGTTAGCGGGGGGCTCACAGATACGCAGTATTTT. Translation gives CASVSGGLTDTQYF.

The chain employs TRBV9 and TRBJ2-3; tentative D call: TRBD1 (5 bases). Germline assignment: CDR1 SGDLS and CDR2 YYNGEE. V lost 0 bases, J lost 0 bases, and 11 bases lay in between. The CDR3 covers 16 residues. CDR3 residues: CASSVVGHISTDTQYF. The CDR3 nucleotides read TGTGCCAGCAGCGTAGTCGGACATATTAGCACAGATACGCAGTATTTT.

V usage is TRBV6-5 and J usage is TRBJ1-2, with a possible D match to TRBD1 (6 bases). The germline CDR1 and CDR2 sequences are MNHEY and SVGAGI. V was shortened by 7 bases and J by 5 bases, with 20 bases between the two germline ends. CDR3 length: 15 residues. The DNA for the CDR3 is TGTGCCAGCAACTCCCTGAAAGGGGGGGTTTATGGCTACACCTTC. Residues: CASNSLKGGVYGYTF.

The V and J genes are TRBV19 and TRBJ1-2; D gene uncertain. V was clipped by 0 bases and J by 8 bases, with 10 bases between them. The germline V gene has CDR1 LNHDA and CDR2 SQIVND (reference sequence). This CDR3 region has 13 residues. CDR3 DNA sequence: TGTGCCAGTAGTATAGACTTTCTGGGAGGCTACACCTTC. It codes for CASSIDFLGGYTF.

J is TRBJ2-1 and V is TRBV4-2; 12 bases are a match to TRBD2. V lost 5 bases, J lost 4 bases, and 6 bases stayed unmatched. CDR3 length equals 16 residues. From germline, CDR1 is LGHNA and CDR2 YNFKEQ. This CDR3 is CASSTPGLAGYNEQFF. CDR3 nucleotides: TGTGCCAGCAGCACGCCGGGACTAGCGGGTTACAATGAGCAGTTCTTC.

The chain uses TRBV27 and TRBJ2-5, with 10 bases aligning to TRBD2. The CDR3 contains 15 residues. V lost 5 bases to trimming and J lost 2 bases; unmatched junction nucleotides: 5. The germline CDR1 and CDR2 sequences are MNHEY and SMNVEV (reference sequence). In nucleotides, the CDR3 is TGTGCCAGCAGTGCGAGCGGGGGGGCGCAAGAGACCCAGTACTTC. Its translation: CASSASGGAQETQYF.